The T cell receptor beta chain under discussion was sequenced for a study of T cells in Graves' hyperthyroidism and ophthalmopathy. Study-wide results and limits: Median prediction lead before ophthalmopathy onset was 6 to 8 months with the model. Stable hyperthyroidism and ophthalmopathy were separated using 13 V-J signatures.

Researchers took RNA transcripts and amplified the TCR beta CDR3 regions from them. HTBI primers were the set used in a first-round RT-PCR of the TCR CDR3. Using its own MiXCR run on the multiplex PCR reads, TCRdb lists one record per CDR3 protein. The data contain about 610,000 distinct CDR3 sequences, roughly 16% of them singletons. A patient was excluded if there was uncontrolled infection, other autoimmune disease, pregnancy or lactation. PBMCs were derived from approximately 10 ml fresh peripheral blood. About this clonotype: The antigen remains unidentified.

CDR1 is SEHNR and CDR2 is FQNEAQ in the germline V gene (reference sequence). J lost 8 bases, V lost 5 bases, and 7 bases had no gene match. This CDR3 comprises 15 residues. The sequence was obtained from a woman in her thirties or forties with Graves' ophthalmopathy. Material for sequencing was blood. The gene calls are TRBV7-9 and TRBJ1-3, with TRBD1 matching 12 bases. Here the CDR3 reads CASSAGTGGWDTIYF. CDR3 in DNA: TGTGCCAGCAGCGCCGGGACAGGGGGCTGGGACACCATATATTTT.